This T cell receptor beta chain was retrieved from a study of blood T cell repertoires in COVID-19. Study-level information: Researchers got acute and convalescent COVID-19 samples from the United States, Italy and Spain. Sample material is recorded as cDNA or gDNA derived from T cells, B-cell-depleted T cells, or PBMCs.

From germline, CDR1 is MDHEN and CDR2 SYDVKM. The J segment lost 5 bases and the V segment lost 2 bases, leaving 8 bases of the junction unmatched. This CDR3 contains 15 residues. Per the original methods: Counts of nucleated cells, estimated from reference gene primer amplification, were obtained. Libraries were prepared by immunoSEQ multiplex PCR; TCRdb keeps only in-frame clonotypes and omits some of them. For V, J and clone size, that table is used; D and trimming come from the DNA. Here the sample spans over 250,000 clones, 65% to 90% being singletons. The chain has TRBV28 and TRBJ2-5, with 7 positions matching TRBD1. The sample was peripheral blood. The TCR was taken from a man between 50 and 59 years old with active or convalescent COVID-19. The CDR3 DNA is TGTGCCAGCAGTTTAGGGACAGACACGGGCGAGACCCAGTACTTC. It yields the protein CASSLGTDTGETQYF. Full variable domain (remainder filled in from reference TRBV28 and TRBJ2-5): DVKVTQSSRYLVKRTGEKVFLECVQDMDHENMFWYRQDPGLGLRLIYFSYDVKMKEKGDIPEGYSVSREKKERFSLILESASTNQTSMYLCASSLGTDTGETQYFGPGTRLLVL.